Listed here are 18 T cell receptor beta chains from one sample, sequenced in a study of radiation and T cells in renal cell carcinoma. Libraries were prepared by immunoSEQ multiplex PCR; TCRdb keeps only in-frame clonotypes and omits some of them. The sample contains around 140,000 clones, about 88% of which appear only once. Described time point: baseline pretreatment blood. Treatment of the sample: 15 Gy SBRT to primary tumor, nephrectomy 4 weeks later. The sample in question was blood, obtained from a patient whose treatment included radiotherapy and nephrectomy. The receptors were gathered from an older woman with renal cell carcinoma.

This clone was seen a single time. The chain recombines TRBV29-1 with TRBJ1-5; D remains ambiguous. V shed 2 bases and J shed 7 bases, with 12 bases lying between them. This CDR3 spans 13 amino acids. Germline V gene lookup returns CDR1 SQVTM and CDR2 ANQGSEA. In nucleotides, the CDR3 is TGCAGCGTTGAAATGAGGGCCGGGCAGCCCCAGCATTTT. It translates to CSVEMRAGQPQHF. Filled out from reference TRBV29-1 and TRBJ1-5, the complete variable domain reads SAVISQKPSRDICQRGTSLTIQCQVDSQVTMMFWYRQQPGQSLTLIATANQGSEATYESGFVIDKFPISRPNLTFSTLTVSNMSPEDSSIYLCSVEMRAGQPQHFGDGTRLSIL.

The chain carries TRBV7-9 and TRBJ1-6; D not resolved. Germline CDR1 SEHNR, CDR2 FQNEAQ (reference sequence). Trimming removed 5 bases at V and 7 bases at J, with 15 bases between. This CDR3 contains 15 residues. Here the CDR3 reads CASSQNEGPNSPLHF. The CDR3 DNA reads TGTGCCAGCAGCCAAAATGAAGGGCCGAATTCACCCCTCCACTTT.

CDR3 nucleotide sequence: TGCGCCAGCAGCCATGGACTAGCGGGGAGCTACGAGCAGTACTTC. Protein sequence: CASSHGLAGSYEQYF. The chain recombines TRBV4-3 with TRBJ2-7, with 12 bases lining up with TRBD2. Per the germline V gene, CDR1 is LGHNA and CDR2 is YSLEER. The CDR3 spans 15 residues. The ends lost 3 bases at V and 3 bases at J; junction bases unmatched: 3.

This clone has more than one count but fewer than ten. The chain links TRBV30 to TRBJ1-4, with D unresolved. The CDR3 loop spans 12 amino acids. The V gene's germline CDR1 is GTSNPN and CDR2 SVGIG (reference sequence). V gave up 4 bases and J gave up 2 bases, with 5 bases separating them. The CDR3 DNA follows: TGTGCCTGGACTCGCACTAATGAAAAACTGTTTTTT. Protein product: CAWTRTNEKLFF.

The chain couples TRBV27 to TRBJ2-2; TRBD1 matches at 9 bases. V gave up 4 bases and J gave up 7 bases; unmatched junction bases: 10. This CDR3 is 16 amino acids long. The germline V gene encodes CDR1 MNHEY and CDR2 SMNVEV (reference sequence). CDR3 in amino acids: CASSSRTGVGHGELFF. For the CDR3, the DNA is TGTGCCAGCAGTTCGCGGACAGGGGTTGGTCACGGGGAGCTGTTTTTT.

The chain uses TRBV7-2 and TRBJ1-2; tentative D call: TRBD1 (6 bases). The CDR3 covers 15 residues. Trimming removed 2 bases from V and 7 bases from J, with 17 bases in between. CDR1 and CDR2 (germline): SGHTA, FQGNSA. The chain's CDR3 is CASSLLTGGGSGYTF. Written as DNA, the CDR3 is TGTGCCAGCAGCTTACTGACAGGCGGGGGAAGTGGCTACACCTTC.

The rearrangement links TRBV6-5 to TRBJ2-3; 16 positions match TRBD2. Trimming took 5 bases from V and 11 from J; bases not matched to a gene: 7. In germline, CDR1 is MNHEY, CDR2 SVGAGI. The CDR3 consists of 15 residues. The CDR3 DNA reads TGTGCCAGCAGTCCCCCGGGACTAGCGGGGGGGGTGCAGTATTTT. Protein: CASSPPGLAGGVQYF.

V and J are TRBV7-2 and TRBJ2-1; 7 nucleotides agree with TRBD2. V lost 2 bases and J lost 3; bases outside the gene matches: 13. The length of the CDR3 is 18 residues. Germline lookup yields CDR1 SGHTA and CDR2 FQGNSA. CDR3 region: CASSLKHSASGFYNEQFF. In nucleotides, the CDR3 is TGTGCCAGCAGCTTAAAGCACTCGGCTAGCGGATTCTACAATGAGCAGTTCTTC.

The rearrangement uses TRBV9 and TRBJ2-1, with D perhaps TRBD2 (6 bases). The CDR3 is made up of 14 amino acids. The V end lost 4 bases, the J end lost 4 bases, and 12 bases lay between the germline ends. Germline CDR1 and CDR2: SGDLS and YYNGEE. The CDR3 sequence: CASSPPGTYNEQFF. CDR3 DNA: TGTGCCAGCAGCCCGCCGGGGACTTACAATGAGCAGTTCTTC.

The V and J genes are TRBV6-5 and TRBJ1-2; perhaps TRBD1 as D (6 bases). CDR1 and CDR2 from the germline V gene are MNHEY and SVGAGI. Trimming cost V 7 bases and J 5 bases, with 8 bases left between them. There are 11 residues in the CDR3. CDR3 loop: CASTQGYGYTF. Here the CDR3 DNA reads TGTGCCAGCACCCAGGGGTATGGCTACACCTTC.

J is TRBJ2-3 and V is TRBV30, with D perhaps TRBD1 or TRBD2 (6 bases each). The CDR3 is made up of 17 amino acids. In germline, CDR1 is GTSNPN, CDR2 SVGIG (reference sequence). V lost 4 bases, J lost 2 bases, and 22 bases lay in between. The CDR3 DNA is TGTGCCTGGACCAGGACGGGGGCGGTAGATTACACAGATACGCAGTATTTT. It translates to CAWTRTGAVDYTDTQYF.

The chain uses TRBV7-9 and TRBJ2-7; D tentatively reads TRBD1 or TRBD2 (5 bases each). The CDR3 has 15 amino acids. Trimming stripped 4 bases from V and 4 bases from J, with 17 bases between. From germline, CDR1 is SEHNR and CDR2 FQNEAQ (reference sequence). CDR3 sequence reads: CASSSDSGTRYEQYF. CDR3 nucleotide sequence: TGTGCCAGCAGCTCCGACTCCGGGACCAGGTACGAGCAGTACTTC.

The rearrangement links TRBV4-3 to TRBJ1-4; D remains unclear. The CDR3 runs to 12 residues. V was trimmed by 0 bases and J by 8 bases, leaving 4 bases between them. Germline V CDR1 and CDR2: LGHNA, YSLEER. The CDR3 protein is CASSQDNEKLFF. The CDR3 DNA sequence: TGCGCCAGCAGCCAAGATAACGAAAAACTGTTTTTT.

The CDR3 DNA is TGTGCCAGCAGCCAAGGGCCGACGCAGTATTTT. This gives the protein CASSQGPTQYF. This chain connects TRBV11-2 to TRBJ2-3, with D uncertain. From germline, CDR1 is SGHAT and CDR2 FQNNGV. This CDR3 comprises 11 residues. With 5 bases removed from V and 9 bases from J, the gap between germline ends came to 9 bases.

J is TRBJ1-6 and V is TRBV30; 10 nucleotides align to TRBD1. V lost 2 bases, J lost 2 bases, and 6 bases stayed unmatched. CDR3 size: 17 residues. CDR1 and CDR2 from the germline V gene are GTSNPN and SVGIG (reference sequence). In nucleotides, the CDR3 is TGTGCCTGGAGTCCTGACAGGGGGCAGCCCTATAATTCACCCCTCCACTTT. Translation gives CAWSPDRGQPYNSPLHF.

The chain carries TRBV7-2 and TRBJ2-7; D not resolved. CDR1 SGHTA and CDR2 FQGNSA come from the germline V gene. This CDR3 is 14 amino acids long. V was trimmed by 1 base and J by 5 bases, leaving 12 bases between them. The CDR3 here is CASSLEILAHEQYF. The CDR3 DNA follows: TGTGCCAGCAGCTTAGAGATCCTTGCCCACGAGCAGTACTTC.

The chain joins TRBV6-1 to TRBJ2-5; 10 bases are a match to TRBD2. The CDR3 extends over 15 amino acids. The V gene end was trimmed by 6 bases and the J gene end by 5 bases; junction bases not matched to a gene: 9. Germline V lookup: CDR1 MNHNS, CDR2 SASEGT. Here the CDR3 DNA reads TGTGCCAGCAGGATTAGCGGGGGGTCACTTGAGACCCAGTACTTC. It encodes CASRISGGSLETQYF.

The chain joins TRBV10-3 to TRBJ2-3; 7 nucleotides line up with TRBD1. Germline assignment: CDR1 ENHRY and CDR2 SYGVKD. This CDR3 contains 13 residues. Trimming cost V 3 bases and J 7 bases; bases outside gene matches: 4. DNA for the CDR3: TGTGCCATCAGTGACTGGGGACAGCATACGCAGTATTTT. Encoded protein: CAISDWGQHTQYF.